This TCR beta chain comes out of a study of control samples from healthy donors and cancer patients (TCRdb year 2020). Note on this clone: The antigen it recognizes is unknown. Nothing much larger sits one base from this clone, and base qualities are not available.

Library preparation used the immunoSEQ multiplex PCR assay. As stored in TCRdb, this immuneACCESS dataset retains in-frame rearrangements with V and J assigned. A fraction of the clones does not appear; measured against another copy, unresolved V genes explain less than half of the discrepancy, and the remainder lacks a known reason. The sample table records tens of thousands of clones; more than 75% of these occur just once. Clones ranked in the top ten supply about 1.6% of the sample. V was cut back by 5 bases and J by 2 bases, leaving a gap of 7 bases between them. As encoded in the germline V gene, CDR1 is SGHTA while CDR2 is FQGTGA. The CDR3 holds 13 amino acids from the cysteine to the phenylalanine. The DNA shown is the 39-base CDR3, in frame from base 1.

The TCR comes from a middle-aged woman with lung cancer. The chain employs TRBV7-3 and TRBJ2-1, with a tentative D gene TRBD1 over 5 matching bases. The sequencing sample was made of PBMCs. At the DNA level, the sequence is TGTGCCAGCAGCCTACAGGCCTACAATGAGCAGTTCTTC. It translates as CASSLQAYNEQFF.